The sequence of this T cell receptor beta chain was determined in a study of beta chain features in type 1 diabetes. Study observations and caveats: Patients and controls would share equally any PCR tilt toward shorter templates. When VDJ junctions were examined, type 1 diabetes patients showed fewer insertions and more deletions.

This CDR3 spans 13 amino acids. The germline V gene has CDR1 SGHAT and CDR2 FQNNGV. The V gene lost 3 bases and the J gene lost 3 bases, with 6 bases spanning the gap. The sequenced template was cDNA made from the entire isolated RNA. Here immunoSEQ multiplex PCR was the method, and the copy in TCRdb shows in-frame clones only, minus some. The sample yields fewer than 350,000 clones, 7% to 9% seen once. This clone was detected ten times or more. The antigen remains undetermined. The chain links TRBV11-2 to TRBJ2-1; D remains ambiguous. Sequences were obtained from central memory CD4+ T cells from blood. The TCR sequence derives from a woman aged 18-29 years in good health. The CDR3 loop reads CASSLNHYNEQFF. In DNA form, the CDR3 reads TGTGCCAGCAGCTTGAATCACTACAATGAGCAGTTCTTC.